A single sample is the source of the 12 T cell receptor beta chains below, sequenced in a study of cytomegalovirus exposure and HLA in healthy donors. The PCR used 60 Vbeta and 13 Jbeta primers. Sequencing was performed with immunoSEQ multiplex PCR; in TCRdb, only in-frame clones are kept and a portion is missing. The data show 100,000 to 150,000 clones, around 69% seen once. The sequenced sample was PBMCs. All receptors derive from a woman between 40 and 50 years old in good health and CMV-seropositive.

The J gene is TRBJ2-7, the V gene TRBV7-2; 7 bases align to TRBD1. Germline V gene data show CDR1 as SGHTA and CDR2 as FQGNSA. V lost 5 bases to trimming and J lost 0 bases; unmatched junction nucleotides: 4. CDR3 size: 14 residues. The CDR3 DNA sequence: TGTGCCAGCAGCCTAGGGACAGTCTCCTACGAGCAGTACTTC. Translation: CASSLGTVSYEQYF.

The rearrangement links TRBV13 to TRBJ1-4; 9 nucleotides agree with TRBD1. The CDR3 has 15 residues. Germline V gives CDR1 PRHDT, CDR2 FYEKMQ (reference sequence). Losses at the gene ends were 3 bases for V and 7 bases for J; bases not matched to a gene: 6. This CDR3 reads CASSLGDREGEKLFF. The CDR3 nucleotides read TGTGCCAGCAGCTTGGGGGACAGGGAGGGTGAAAAACTGTTTTTT.

The DNA for the CDR3 is TGTGCCAGCAGCCCAAACCGGGACAGGGAGGATGGCTACACCTTC. Its protein product is CASSPNRDREDGYTF. V gene TRBV11-1 combines with J gene TRBJ1-2; 9 bases are a match to TRBD1. The CDR3 consists of 15 residues. V was clipped by 5 bases and J by 6 bases; unmatched bases: 10. Germline V gene sequence: CDR1 SGHAT, CDR2 FQDESV (reference sequence).

The chain uses TRBV6-6 and TRBJ1-1, with D perhaps matching TRBD1 (6 bases). From germline, CDR1 is MNHNY and CDR2 SVGAGI (reference sequence). The V and J ends lost 6 bases and 5 bases respectively, with 10 bases between them. There are 12 residues in the CDR3. CDR3 loop: CASSNQGTEAFF. DNA of the CDR3: TGTGCCAGCAGCAACCAGGGGACTGAAGCTTTCTTT.

This rearrangement joins TRBV7-8 to TRBJ1-1, with no clear D. Trimming took 3 bases from V and 0 from J, leaving 2 bases between them. CDR3 length: 12 amino acids. Germline lookup yields CDR1 SGHVS and CDR2 FQNEAQ. The CDR3 nucleotides are TGTGCCAGCAGCTTCATGAACACTGAAGCTTTCTTT. This codes for CASSFMNTEAFF.

The chain has TRBV9 and TRBJ2-2; a weak D match, TRBD1 (7 bases). The V gene lost 4 bases and the J gene lost 7 bases, with 17 bases spanning the gap. The length of the CDR3 is 15 residues. Germline V gene lookup returns CDR1 SGDLS and CDR2 YYNGEE. CDR3 in amino acids: CASSIQQGRIGELFF. The CDR3 bases are TGTGCCAGCAGCATTCAACAGGGGAGGATCGGGGAGCTGTTTTTT. The entire variable domain, with the rest obtained from reference TRBV9 and TRBJ2-2, is as follows: DSGVTQTPKHLITATGQRVTLRCSPRSGDLSVYWYQQSLDQGLQFLIQYYNGEERAKGNILERFSAQQFPDLHSELNLSSLELGDSALYFCASSIQQGRIGELFFGEGSRLTVL.

A note on this clone: The junction does not match germline at one end; this may be a read error. V is TRBV6-4 and J is TRBJ1-6, with a possible D match to TRBD1 (5 bases). The CDR3 runs to 13 residues. Germline V gene lookup returns CDR1 MRHNA and CDR2 SNTAGT. The CDR3 region has the DNA TGTGCCAGCAGTGACCAGGGAGGATCACCCCCCCACTTT. It translates to CASSDQGGSPPHF.

This clone has just one count. The V call is TRBV30, the J call TRBJ2-4; D is unclear. Trimming stripped 2 bases from V and 0 bases from J, with 5 bases between. CDR1 GTSNPN and CDR2 SVGIG come from the germline V gene (reference sequence). The CDR3 sequence is 13 residues long. The CDR3 DNA sequence: TGTGCCTGGAGTAACAGAGCCAAAAACATTCAGTACTTC. Amino acid sequence: CAWSNRAKNIQYF. Variable domain in full (rest from reference TRBV30 and TRBJ2-4): SQTIHQWPATLVQPVGSPLSLECTVEGTSNPNLYWYRQAAGRGLQLLFYSVGIGQISSEVPQNLSASRPQDRQFILSSKKLLLSDSGFYLCAWSNRAKNIQYFGAGTRLSVL.

The chain couples TRBV7-2 to TRBJ1-2, with TRBD1 as a possible D gene (6 bases). The CDR3 loop spans 16 amino acids. V was clipped by 0 bases and J by 1 base, with 12 bases between them. The germline V gene encodes CDR1 SGHTA and CDR2 FQGNSA. The CDR3: CASSLATGTLNYGYTF. CDR3 nucleotide sequence: TGTGCCAGCAGCTTAGCCACAGGGACCCTTAACTATGGCTACACCTTC. Combining the CDR3 with reference TRBV7-2 and TRBJ1-2 gives the whole variable domain GAGVSQSPSNKVTEKGKDVELRCDPISGHTALYWYRQSLGQGLEFLIYFQGNSAPDKSGLPSDRFSAERTGGSVSTLTIQRTQQEDSAVYLCASSLATGTLNYGYTFGSGTRLTVV.

The chain has TRBV19 and TRBJ2-7; TRBD1 matches 7 bases. The CDR3 totals 14 residues. J was trimmed by 2 bases and V by 6 bases; bases with no gene match: 7. Per the germline V gene, CDR1 is LNHDA and CDR2 is SQIVND (reference sequence). CDR3 DNA sequence: TGTGCCAGTAGCGACACGGGACAGACCTACGAGCAGTACTTC. It encodes CASSDTGQTYEQYF. The variable domain in full, with the rest retrieved from reference TRBV19 and TRBJ2-7, is DGGITQSPKYLFRKEGQNVTLSCEQNLNHDAMYWYRQDPGQGLRLIYYSQIVNDFQKGDIAEGYSVSREKKESFPLTVTSAQKNPTAFYLCASSDTGQTYEQYFGPGTRLTVT.

The chain carries TRBV28 and TRBJ1-5; D is undetermined. CDR3 size: 14 residues. The germline V gene has CDR1 MDHEN and CDR2 SYDVKM. Trimming shortened V by 6 bases and J by 2 bases, and 11 bases separated the two germline ends. The CDR3 region has the DNA TGTGCCAGCAGGAGCCTTATGGGCAATCAGCCCCAGCATTTT. This translates into CASRSLMGNQPQHF.

A word on this clone: At the DNA level, this CDR3 is encoded by other sequences in the same sample as well. The genes are TRBV7-9 and TRBJ1-1, with 8 nucleotides matching TRBD1. This CDR3 region has 14 residues. Germline V CDR1 and CDR2: SEHNR, FQNEAQ (reference sequence). The ends lost 1 base at V and 5 bases at J; junction bases unmatched: 3. The CDR3 reads CASSLEQGGTEAFF. DNA of the CDR3: TGTGCCAGCAGCTTAGAACAGGGGGGGACTGAAGCTTTCTTT.